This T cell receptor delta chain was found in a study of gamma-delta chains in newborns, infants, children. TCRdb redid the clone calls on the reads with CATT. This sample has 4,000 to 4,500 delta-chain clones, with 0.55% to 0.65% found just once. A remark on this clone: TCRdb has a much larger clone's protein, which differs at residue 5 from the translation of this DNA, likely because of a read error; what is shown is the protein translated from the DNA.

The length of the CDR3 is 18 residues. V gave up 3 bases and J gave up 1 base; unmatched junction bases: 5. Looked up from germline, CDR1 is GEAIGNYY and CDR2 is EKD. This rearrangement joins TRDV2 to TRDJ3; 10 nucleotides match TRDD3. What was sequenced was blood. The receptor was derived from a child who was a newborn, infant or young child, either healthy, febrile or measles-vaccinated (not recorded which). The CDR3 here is CACDAWGIKSWDTRQMFF. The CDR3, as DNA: TGTGCCTGTGACGCCTGGGGGATAAAGTCCTGGGACACCCGACAGATGTTTTTC.